Listed below are T cell receptor beta chains from one sample, sequenced in a study of neurological immune-mediated disorders. TCRdb redid the calling of the 5' RACE reads with MiXCR, one entry per CDR3 protein. Counted here are 50,000 to 55,000 distinct CDR3 sequences, less than 4% occurring once; the ten biggest clones make up 6.5% to 8%. The sample consisted of PBMCs. Source of these receptors: a man aged 55-75 years with multiple sclerosis. Each CDR3 is given with its conserved first and last residue. The D gene is left open where the match is weak. The listing skips clone size in some rows; elsewhere it reads once, few, many or a size class.

cdr3_aa	cdr3_nt	v_call	clone_size	j_call	d_call
CSQLPRTSGRVDNEQFF	TGCAGTCAACTCCCCCGGACTAGCGGGAGGGTCGACAATGAGCAGTTCTTC	TRBV20-1	many	TRBJ2-1	TRBD2
CASSSPQGGTEAFF	TGTGCCAGTAGTAGCCCTCAGGGGGGCACTGAAGCTTTCTTT	TRBV19	-	TRBJ1-1	TRBD1
CSATPTARETQYF	TGCAGTGCTACCCCGACGGCTAGGGAGACCCAGTACTTC	TRBV20-1	-	TRBJ2-5	-
CSAREQLNTEAFF	TGCAGTGCTAGAGAACAGTTGAACACTGAAGCTTTCTTT	TRBV20-1	many	TRBJ1-1	-
CASSPLGAEAFF	TGTGCCAGCTCACCCCTGGGTGCTGAAGCTTTCTTT	TRBV18	many	TRBJ1-1	-
CASSFGGRNQPQHF	TGTGCCAGCAGTTTTGGGGGCAGAAATCAGCCCCAGCATTTT	TRBV12-3/TRBV12-4	many	TRBJ1-5	-
CASSPLLRVLLYEQYF	TGTGCCAGCAGTCCCCTTCTACGGGTCCTACTCTACGAGCAGTACTTC	TRBV7-6	many	TRBJ2-7	-
CWDQPQHF	TGTTGGGATCAGCCCCAGCATTTT	TRBV12-3/TRBV12-4	many	TRBJ1-5	-
CASSRRINLLSGNTIYF	TGTGCCAGCAGCCGGCGGATAAACTTATTATCTGGAAACACCATATATTTT	TRBV11-2	many	TRBJ1-3	-
CAIKLEGSYEQYF	TGTGCCATCAAGCTAGAGGGTTCCTACGAGCAGTACTTC	TRBV10-3	-	TRBJ2-7	-
CSAPGTRGMRETQYF	TGCAGTGCCCCCGGGACAAGAGGTATGCGAGAGACCCAGTACTTC	TRBV20-1	many	TRBJ2-5	-
CASSRTGLEETQYF	TGTGCCAGCAGCCGGACAGGCTTGGAAGAGACCCAGTACTTC	TRBV27	many	TRBJ2-5	TRBD1
CSARDLSGNQPQHF	TGCAGTGCTAGAGATCTCTCAGGCAATCAGCCCCAGCATTTT	TRBV20-1	many	TRBJ1-5	-
CASSGVPVGTGDWDGYTF	TGTGCCAGCAGCGGCGTCCCGGTTGGGACAGGGGATTGGGATGGCTACACCTTC	TRBV9	many	TRBJ1-2	TRBD1
CAVQGSYEQYF	TGTGCCGTACAGGGCTCCTACGAGCAGTACTTC	TRBV11-2	many	TRBJ2-7	-
CASMSYWDSRYEQYF	TGTGCCAGCATGTCCTACTGGGACAGTAGATACGAGCAGTACTTC	TRBV28	many	TRBJ2-7	TRBD1
CASSLHRERAGELFF	TGCGCCAGCAGCTTGCACAGGGAAAGGGCCGGGGAGCTGTTTTTT	TRBV5-1	many	TRBJ2-2	-
CASSSGGTRIYEQYF	TGCGCCAGCAGCTCCGGAGGGACAAGGATTTACGAGCAGTACTTC	TRBV5-1	many	TRBJ2-7	-
CATFINYGYTF	TGTGCCACCTTCATTAACTATGGCTACACCTTC	TRBV12-3/TRBV12-4	many	TRBJ1-2	-
CSASDGPSYEQYF	TGCAGTGCTAGTGATGGGCCCTCCTACGAGCAGTACTTC	TRBV20-1	many	TRBJ2-7	-
CSARGLEGANVLTF	TGCAGTGCCAGGGGACTAGAAGGGGCCAACGTCCTGACTTTC	TRBV20-1	many	TRBJ2-6	TRBD2
CSVRLAGVNEQFF	TGCAGCGTCCGACTAGCGGGAGTGAATGAGCAGTTCTTC	TRBV29-1	-	TRBJ2-1	TRBD2
CSARGWTGGYEQYF	TGCAGTGCTAGGGGCTGGACAGGGGGCTACGAGCAGTACTTC	TRBV20-1	many	TRBJ2-7	TRBD1
CSARGQQNTEAFF	TGCAGTGCTAGAGGTCAGCAGAACACTGAAGCTTTCTTT	TRBV20-1	many	TRBJ1-1	-
CSVDLGGAGTEAFF	TGCAGCGTTGATTTAGGGGGCGCGGGCACTGAAGCTTTCTTT	TRBV29-1	many	TRBJ1-1	TRBD1
CASSPAGAGSYGYTF	TGTGCCAGCAGTCCCGCCGGGGCAGGCTCCTATGGCTACACCTTC	TRBV12-3/TRBV12-4	medium-sized	TRBJ1-2	-
CSAGPGVTPDEQYF	TGCAGTGCTGGACCAGGGGTCACGCCCGACGAGCAGTACTTC	TRBV20-1	many	TRBJ2-7	-